Below, one T cell receptor (beta chain) is given with its context. These data originate in a study of human T cells and chemical hapten exposure. The CDR3 runs to 14 residues. Trimming stripped 2 bases from V and 1 base from J, with 6 bases between. The V gene's germline CDR1 is LGHDT and CDR2 YNNKEL (reference sequence). TCRdb re-derived calls from the RACE reads in MiXCR, one entry per CDR3 protein. The sample lists about 190,000 distinct CDR3 sequences, around 25% occurring once. The time point: patch test 3, about 24 weeks after DPC sensitization. Treatment: therapeutic diphenylcyclopropenone sensitization with weekly scalp DPC.

This chain joins TRBV3-1 and TRBJ1-3; D not resolved. The sample in question was whole blood, obtained in connection with sensitization to the hapten diphenylcyclopropenone (DPC). The TCR sequence derives from a woman between 35 and 50 years old with alopecia areata. Some clones in this sample may be carry-over from other donors' samples. CDR3 in amino acids: CASSQRVSGNTIYF. CDR3 nucleotides: TGTGCCAGCAGCCAACGGGTTTCTGGAAACACCATATATTTT. The full variable domain, with the rest looked up from reference TRBV3-1 and TRBJ1-3, is DTAVSQTPKYLVTQMGNDKSIKCEQNLGHDTMYWYKQDSKKFLKIMFSYNNKELIINETVPNRFSPKSPDKAHLNLHINSLELGDSAVYFCASSQRVSGNTIYFGEGSWLTVV.